The sequence of this TCR beta chain was determined in a study of PD-L1 blockade in urothelial cancer. Study information: Blood yielded a median of approximately 130,000 T cells per sample.

This table comes from immunoSEQ multiplex PCR, and its TCRdb copy is limited to in-frame clones, with some not included. The table has about 120,000 clones, more than 85% seen once. As to time point: peripheral blood 6 weeks after treatment start. Patients yielded 1 to 8 samples each, pretreatment and on-treatment. The germline V gene has CDR1 SGHTA and CDR2 FQGNSA. With V trimmed by 3 bases and J by 4 bases, 8 bases remained unmatched. This CDR3 contains 17 residues. Material: PBMCs, obtained around atezolizumab (anti-PD-L1) treatment. The chain joins TRBV7-2 to TRBJ2-3; TRBD2 aligns across 12 bases. The clonotype originates from a man in his 60s with urothelial cancer. CDR3 DNA sequence: TGTGCCAGCAGCTTCCTAGCGGGGGGGGGAAGGGCAGATACGCAGTATTTT. Residues: CASSFLAGGGRADTQYF.